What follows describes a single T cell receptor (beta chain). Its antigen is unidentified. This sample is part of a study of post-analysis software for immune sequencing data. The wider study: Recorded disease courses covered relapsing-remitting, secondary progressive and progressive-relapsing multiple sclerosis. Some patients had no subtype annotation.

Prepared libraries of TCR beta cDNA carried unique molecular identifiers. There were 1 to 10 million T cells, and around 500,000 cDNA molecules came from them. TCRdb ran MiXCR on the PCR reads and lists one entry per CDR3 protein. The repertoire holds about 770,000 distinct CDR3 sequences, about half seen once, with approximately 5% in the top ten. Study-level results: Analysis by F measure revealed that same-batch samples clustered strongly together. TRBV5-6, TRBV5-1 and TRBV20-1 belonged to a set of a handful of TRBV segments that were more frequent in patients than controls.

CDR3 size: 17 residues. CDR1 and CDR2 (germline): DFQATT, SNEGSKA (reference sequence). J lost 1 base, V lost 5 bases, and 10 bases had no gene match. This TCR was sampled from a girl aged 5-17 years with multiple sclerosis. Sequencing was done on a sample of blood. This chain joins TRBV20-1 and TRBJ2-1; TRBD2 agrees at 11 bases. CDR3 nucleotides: TGCAGTGCTCACACCGCACTAGCGGGAGTTTCCTACAATGAGCAGTTCTTC. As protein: CSAHTALAGVSYNEQFF.